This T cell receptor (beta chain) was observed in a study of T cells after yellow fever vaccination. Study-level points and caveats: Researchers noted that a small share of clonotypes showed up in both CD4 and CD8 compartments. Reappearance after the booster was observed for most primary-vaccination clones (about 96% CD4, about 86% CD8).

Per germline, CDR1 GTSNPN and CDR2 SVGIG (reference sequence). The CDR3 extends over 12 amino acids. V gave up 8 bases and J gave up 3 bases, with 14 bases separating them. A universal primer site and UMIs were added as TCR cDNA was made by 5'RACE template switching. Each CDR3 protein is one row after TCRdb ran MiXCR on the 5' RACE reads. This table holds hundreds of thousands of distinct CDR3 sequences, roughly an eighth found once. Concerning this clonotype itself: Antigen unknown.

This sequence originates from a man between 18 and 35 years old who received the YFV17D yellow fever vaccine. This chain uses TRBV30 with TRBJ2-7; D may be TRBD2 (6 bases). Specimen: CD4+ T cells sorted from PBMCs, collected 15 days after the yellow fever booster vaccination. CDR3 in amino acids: CARDGGLYEQYF. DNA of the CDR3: TGTGCCCGGGATGGGGGACTCTACGAGCAGTACTTC.